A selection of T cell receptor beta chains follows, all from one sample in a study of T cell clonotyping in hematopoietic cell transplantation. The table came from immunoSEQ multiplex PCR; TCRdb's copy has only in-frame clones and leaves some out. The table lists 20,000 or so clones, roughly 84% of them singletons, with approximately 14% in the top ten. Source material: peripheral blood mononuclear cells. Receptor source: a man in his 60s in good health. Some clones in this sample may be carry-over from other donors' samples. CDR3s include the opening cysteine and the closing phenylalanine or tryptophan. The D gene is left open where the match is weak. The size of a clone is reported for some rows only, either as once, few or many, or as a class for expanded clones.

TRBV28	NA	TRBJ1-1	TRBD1	CASLTGLAAFF	TGTGCCAGCCTGACAGGGCTCGCAGCTTTCTTT
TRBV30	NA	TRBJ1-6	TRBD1	CAVGTAVSPLHF	TGTGCCGTTGGGACAGCGGTATCACCCCTCCACTTT
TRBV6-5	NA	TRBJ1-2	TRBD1	CASSRDRELNYGYTF	TGTGCCAGCAGCCGGGACAGGGAACTCAACTATGGCTACACCTTC
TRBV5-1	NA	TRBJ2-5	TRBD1	CASSPGTGRETQYF	TGCGCCAGCAGCCCGGGGACAGGGCGAGAGACCCAGTACTTC
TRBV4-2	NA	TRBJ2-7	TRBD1	CASSSRGQGRAWPYEQYF	TGTGCCAGCAGCTCAAGGGGACAGGGGAGAGCTTGGCCCTACGAGCAGTACTTC
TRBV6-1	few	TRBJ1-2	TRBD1	CASSESPGGYGYTF	TGTGCCAGCAGTGAATCCCCAGGGGGCTATGGCTACACCTTC
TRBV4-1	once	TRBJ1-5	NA	CASSQGADQPQHF	TGCGCCAGCAGCCAAGGGGCTGATCAGCCCCAGCATTTT
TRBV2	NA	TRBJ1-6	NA	CASYRDYNSPLHF	TGTGCCAGTTACAGGGACTATAATTCACCCCTCCACTTT
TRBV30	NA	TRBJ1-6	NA	CAWTAAGYNSPLHF	TGTGCCTGGACAGCGGCTGGGTATAATTCACCCCTCCACTTT
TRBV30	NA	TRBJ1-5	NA	CAWSVHSNQPQHF	TGTGCCTGGAGTGTACACAGCAATCAGCCCCAGCATTTT
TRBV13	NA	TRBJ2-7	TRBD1	CASSRRQGSSYEQYF	TGTGCCAGCAGCAGGCGACAGGGGAGCTCCTACGAGCAGTACTTC
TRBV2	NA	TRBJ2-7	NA	CASTQLAGGPYEQYF	TGTGCCAGCACCCAATTGGCAGGAGGACCCTACGAGCAGTACTTC
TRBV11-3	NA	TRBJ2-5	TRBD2	CASSSRGVAGGYETQYF	TGTGCCAGCAGCTCACGAGGGGTAGCGGGAGGGTATGAGACCCAGTACTTC
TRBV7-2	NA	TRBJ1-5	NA	CASSLFGQPQHF	TGTGCCAGCAGCTTATTCGGTCAGCCCCAGCATTTT
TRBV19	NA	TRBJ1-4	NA	CASSSHSAASEKLFF	TGTGCCAGTAGTAGCCATTCGGCAGCCTCAGAAAAACTGTTTTTT
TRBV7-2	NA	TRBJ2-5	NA	CASSRTFQETQYF	TGTGCCAGCAGCCGGACGTTTCAAGAGACCCAGTACTTC
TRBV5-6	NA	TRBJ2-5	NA	CASSLVGLKETQYF	TGTGCCAGCAGCTTGGTGGGCTTAAAAGAGACCCAGTACTTC
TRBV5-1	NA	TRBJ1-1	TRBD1	CASSTDRGGTEAFF	TGCGCCAGCAGCACAGACAGGGGTGGCACTGAAGCTTTCTTT
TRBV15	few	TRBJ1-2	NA	CATSRERIYGYTF	TGTGCCACCAGCAGAGAGCGGATATATGGCTACACCTTC
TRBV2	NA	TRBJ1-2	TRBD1	CASSRPGTGASDGYTF	TGTGCCAGCAGTCGACCCGGGACAGGGGCTAGCGATGGCTACACCTTC
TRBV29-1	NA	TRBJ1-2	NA	CSVVGAYGYTF	TGCAGCGTTGTGGGAGCCTATGGCTACACCTTC
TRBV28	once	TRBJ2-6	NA	CASSSPGLISGANVLTF	TGTGCCAGCAGTTCACCCGGACTGATCTCTGGGGCCAACGTCCTGACTTTC
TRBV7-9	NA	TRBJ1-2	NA	CASSLALAEPNYGYTF	TGTGCCAGCAGCTTAGCGCTGGCAGAACCTAACTATGGCTACACCTTC
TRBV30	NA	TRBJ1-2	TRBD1	CAWTPGQGNYGYTF	TGTGCCTGGACTCCGGGACAGGGTAACTATGGCTACACCTTC
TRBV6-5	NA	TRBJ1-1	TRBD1	CATSPSGGVGTEAFF	TGTGCCACCTCCCCCTCAGGGGGGGTGGGCACTGAAGCTTTCTTT
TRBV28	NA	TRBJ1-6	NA	CASSFVGRSPLHF	TGTGCCAGCAGTTTCGTTGGCCGTTCACCCCTCCACTTT
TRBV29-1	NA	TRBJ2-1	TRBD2	CSVDLSGIFNEQFF	TGCAGCGTTGATTTGAGCGGGATTTTCAATGAGCAGTTCTTC
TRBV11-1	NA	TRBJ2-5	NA	CASSLAHGGYVETQYF	TGTGCCAGCAGCTTAGCCCACGGGGGTTACGTGGAGACCCAGTACTTC
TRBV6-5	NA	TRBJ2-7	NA	CASSYSGVSGYEQYF	TGTGCCAGCAGTTACTCTGGGGTTTCAGGATACGAGCAGTACTTC
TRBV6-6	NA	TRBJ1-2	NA	CASRSETAYGYTF	TGTGCCAGCCGCTCCGAGACAGCTTATGGCTACACCTTC
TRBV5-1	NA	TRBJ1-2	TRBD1	CASSLVTGEGYGYTF	TGCGCCAGCAGCTTGGTTACAGGGGAAGGGTATGGCTACACCTTC
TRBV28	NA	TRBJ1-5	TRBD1	CASTGTGRYQPQHF	TGTGCCAGCACTGGGACAGGGAGATACCAGCCCCAGCATTTT
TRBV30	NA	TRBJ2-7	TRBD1	CACRDRGPYEQYF	TGTGCCTGCAGGGACAGGGGACCCTACGAGCAGTACTTC
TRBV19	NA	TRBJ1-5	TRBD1	CASSKGNRGQSNQPQHF	TGTGCCAGTAGTAAGGGGAACAGGGGGCAGAGCAATCAGCCCCAGCATTTT
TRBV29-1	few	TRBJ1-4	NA	CSVDGATNEKLFF	TGCAGCGTTGATGGTGCAACTAATGAAAAACTGTTTTTT
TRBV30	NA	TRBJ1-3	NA	CAWSVESGNTIYF	TGTGCCTGGAGTGTAGAATCTGGAAACACCATATATTTT
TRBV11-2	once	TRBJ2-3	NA	CASSLSRDGTQYF	TGTGCCAGCAGCTTAAGTCGCGATGGTACGCAGTATTTT
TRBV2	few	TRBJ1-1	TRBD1	CASVDRGSTEAFF	TGTGCCAGCGTAGACAGGGGAAGCACTGAAGCTTTCTTT
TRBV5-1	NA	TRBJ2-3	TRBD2	CASSSLISGRIDTQYF	TGCGCCAGCAGCTCGTTGATTAGCGGGAGGATAGATACGCAGTATTTT
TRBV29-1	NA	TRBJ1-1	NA	CSVEGREKAEAFF	TGCAGCGTTGAGGGAAGGGAAAAGGCTGAAGCTTTCTTT
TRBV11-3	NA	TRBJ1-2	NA	CASSPGPGNYGYTF	TGTGCCAGCAGCCCCGGACCAGGGAACTATGGCTACACCTTC
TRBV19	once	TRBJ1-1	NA	CASSISGAMNTEAFF	TGTGCCAGTAGTATTAGCGGGGCCATGAACACTGAAGCTTTCTTT
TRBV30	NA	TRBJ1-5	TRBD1	CAWSVRGRQPQHF	TGTGCCTGGAGTGTAAGGGGGCGGCAGCCCCAGCATTTT
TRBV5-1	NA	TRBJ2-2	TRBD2	CASSLAGGQSGELFF	TGCGCCAGCAGCCTTGCGGGAGGTCAGTCCGGGGAGCTGTTTTTT
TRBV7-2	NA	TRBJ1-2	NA	CASSSLGGNYGYTF	TGTGCCAGCAGCTCTTTGGGGGGCAACTATGGCTACACCTTC
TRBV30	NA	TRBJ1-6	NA	CAWGELMGSSYNSPLHF	TGTGCCTGGGGTGAGCTGATGGGGAGCTCCTATAATTCACCCCTCCACTTT
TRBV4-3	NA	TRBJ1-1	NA	CASRTLGGRTEAFF	TGCGCCAGCAGGACCCTCGGGGGGCGGACTGAAGCTTTCTTT
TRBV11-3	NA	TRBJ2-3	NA	CASSLSERTDTQYF	TGTGCCAGCAGCTTGAGCGAGAGGACAGATACGCAGTATTTT
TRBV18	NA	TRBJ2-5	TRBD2	CASSPLRGLAGAGETQYF	TGTGCCAGCTCACCACTCCGAGGACTAGCGGGAGCCGGGGAGACCCAGTACTTC
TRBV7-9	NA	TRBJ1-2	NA	CASSLAHPLGYGYTF	TGTGCCAGCAGCTTAGCACATCCCCTAGGGTATGGCTACACCTTC
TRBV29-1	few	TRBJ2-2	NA	CSVSSQSTGELFF	TGCAGCGTTAGTTCACAGTCCACCGGGGAGCTGTTTTTT
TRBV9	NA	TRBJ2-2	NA	CASSPRPSGTTGELFF	TGTGCCAGCAGCCCCCGACCCTCAGGCACCACCGGGGAGCTGTTTTTT
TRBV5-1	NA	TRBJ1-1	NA	CASSPGHETGVMNTEAFF	TGCGCCAGCAGCCCGGGCCACGAGACAGGAGTAATGAACACTGAAGCTTTCTTT
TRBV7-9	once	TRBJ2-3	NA	CASSPPAGITYF	TGTGCCAGCAGCCCCCCAGCAGGGATCACGTATTTT
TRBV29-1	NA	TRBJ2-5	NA	CSVELDKRQETQYF	TGCAGCGTTGAGTTGGACAAAAGACAAGAGACCCAGTACTTC
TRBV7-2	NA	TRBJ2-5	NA	CASSRDRGGETQYF	TGTGCCAGCAGCCGAGACCGGGGCGGAGAGACCCAGTACTTC
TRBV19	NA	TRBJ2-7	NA	CASSMGWRYEQYF	TGTGCCAGTAGTATGGGCTGGCGCTACGAGCAGTACTTC
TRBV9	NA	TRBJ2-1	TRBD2	CATSAGHEQFF	TGTGCCACGTCAGCGGGACATGAGCAGTTCTTC
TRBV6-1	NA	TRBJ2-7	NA	CASTQRTGPWEQYF	TGTGCCAGCACCCAAAGGACGGGCCCCTGGGAGCAGTACTTC
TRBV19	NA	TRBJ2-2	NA	CASSPRRENTGELFF	TGTGCCAGTAGCCCTAGGCGGGAAAACACCGGGGAGCTGTTTTTT